A selection of T cell receptor beta chains follows, all from one sample in a study of T cell responses to AZD1222 COVID-19 vaccine. Clones were read by immunoSEQ multiplex PCR, and TCRdb kept only the in-frame ones, dropping some. Counted here are roughly 110,000 clones, 85% to 90% occurring once; the ten biggest clones make up about 4.8%. The sample was peripheral blood, taken on day 0 of AZD1222 vaccination. The receptor source for this set is an adult in good health. The CDR3 runs from the conserved cysteine through the conserved F or W. D genes are given only for firm matches. Clone size appears in some rows only: once, few, many, or a class for an expanded clone.

d_call j_call v_call clone_size cdr3_aa cdr3_nt
TRBD2 TRBJ2-7 TRBV5-1 - CASSPRVAGVSSYEQYF TGCGCCAGCAGCCCCCGAGTGGCGGGGGTTTCCTCCTACGAGCAGTACTTC
- TRBJ1-4 TRBV5-1 - CASSPRGGEKLFF TGCGCCAGCAGCCCGAGGGGTGGGGAAAAACTGTTTTTT
- TRBJ2-1 TRBV5-1 - CASSSAGARDEQFF TGCGCCAGCAGCTCCGCCGGGGCGCGGGATGAGCAGTTCTTC
- TRBJ2-3 TRBV3-1/TRBV3-2 - CASSQLGLSGDTQYF TGTGCCAGCAGCCAATTGGGACTCTCAGGAGATACGCAGTATTTT
- TRBJ1-2 TRBV27 - CASSFMGSRRGSYGYTF TGTGCCAGCAGTTTTATGGGGAGTCGGAGGGGGTCCTATGGCTACACCTTC
TRBD1 TRBJ1-2 TRBV18 - CASSPGQENGYTF TGTGCCAGCTCACCGGGACAGGAGAATGGCTACACCTTC
- TRBJ1-5 TRBV19 - CASSILQGYNQPQHF TGTGCCAGTAGTATTTTACAGGGCTACAATCAGCCCCAGCATTTT
- TRBJ1-5 TRBV6-5 - CASSYNGGGQPQHF TGTGCCAGCAGTTACAACGGGGGCGGACAGCCCCAGCATTTT
TRBD1 TRBJ1-1 TRBV7-2 - CASSLADRDNTEAFF TGTGCCAGCAGCTTGGCCGACAGGGACAACACTGAAGCTTTCTTT
- TRBJ2-1 TRBV28 - CAARSENEQFF TGTGCCGCTCGGAGTGAAAATGAGCAGTTCTTC
TRBD1 TRBJ1-3 TRBV27 - CASSAGQGRGNTIYF TGTGCCAGCAGCGCGGGACAGGGGAGAGGAAACACCATATATTTT
TRBD1 TRBJ1-6 TRBV5-1 once CASSRATGGTSSYNSPLHF TGCGCCAGCAGCCGGGCGACAGGGGGCACGAGCTCCTATAATTCACCCCTCCACTTT
TRBD1 TRBJ1-2 TRBV6-2/TRBV6-3 - CASSYRDRYFF TGTGCCAGCAGTTACCGGGACAGATACTTCTTC
TRBD1 TRBJ1-5 TRBV9 - CASSVTGGPNQPQHF TGTGCCAGCAGCGTGACAGGGGGCCCGAATCAGCCCCAGCATTTT
TRBD1 TRBJ1-2 TRBV6-5 - CASRETGMFGYTF TGTGCCAGCAGAGAGACAGGGATGTTTGGCTACACCTTC
- TRBJ1-6 TRBV7-9 - CASSSQAVGVNSPLHF TGTGCCAGCAGCTCCCAAGCAGTGGGTGTTAATTCACCCCTCCACTTT
- TRBJ1-3 TRBV19 - CASSILSGLSGNTIYF TGTGCCAGTAGTATCCTCTCAGGTCTCTCTGGAAACACCATATATTTT
TRBD1 TRBJ2-1 TRBV24-1 - CATSGGTGVYNEQFF TGTGCCACCAGTGGCGGGACAGGGGTATACAATGAGCAGTTCTTC
TRBD1 TRBJ2-5 TRBV6-5 - CASRGQQETQYF TGTGCCAGCAGGGGACAGCAAGAGACCCAGTACTTC
TRBD1 TRBJ1-1 TRBV3-1/TRBV3-2 - CASNGQVNTEAFF TGTGCCAGCAACGGACAGGTCAACACTGAAGCTTTCTTT
- TRBJ2-1 TRBV5-1 - CASSLVGDLSYNEQFF TGCGCCAGCAGCTTGGTGGGGGACCTATCCTACAATGAGCAGTTCTTC
TRBD1 TRBJ2-7 TRBV11-3 - CASSPDRGRDYEQYF TGTGCCAGCAGCCCAGACAGGGGGCGGGATTACGAGCAGTACTTC
TRBD2 TRBJ2-3 TRBV7-8 - CASSSRASGRDWGDTQYF TGTGCCAGCAGCTCTCGGGCTAGCGGGAGGGATTGGGGAGATACGCAGTATTTT
TRBD1 TRBJ1-1 TRBV4-2 once CASSQDRGTGAFF TGTGCCAGCAGCCAAGACAGGGGGACTGGCGCTTTCTTT
- TRBJ1-2 TRBV7-6 - CASSLAARGSVPPTF TGTGCCAGCAGCTTAGCGGCAAGGGGATCGGTGCCCCCCACCTTC
- TRBJ2-2 TRBV5-6 - CASSKDRTNTGELFF TGTGCCAGCAGCAAGGACAGAACGAACACCGGGGAGCTGTTTTTT
- TRBJ1-6 TRBV5-1 - CASSPAEPPYNSPLHF TGCGCCAGCAGCCCGGCGGAGCCTCCTTATAATTCACCCCTCCACTTT
- TRBJ2-2 TRBV5-1 - CASSMTGPNTGELFF TGCGCCAGCAGCATGACAGGACCGAACACCGGGGAGCTGTTTTTT
- TRBJ1-3 TRBV30 - CAWSLARASGNTIYF TGTGCCTGGAGTCTAGCCAGGGCCTCTGGAAACACCATATATTTT
- TRBJ1-1 TRBV15 - CATSRDGGGTEAFF TGTGCCACCAGCAGAGATGGCGGGGGCACTGAAGCTTTCTTT
- TRBJ1-3 TRBV19 - CASHYRSSGNTIYF TGTGCCAGCCACTACAGAAGCTCTGGAAACACCATATATTTT